This is a list of T cell receptor beta chains from one sample in a study of T cells in localized non-small cell lung cancer. Generated by immunoSEQ multiplex PCR, the TCRdb table keeps only in-frame clones and is missing some. The sample lists approximately 50,000 clones, 86% occurring once. This specimen was PBMCs, taken before any cancer treatment. The receptors were gathered from a man between 40 and 75 years old with stage II lung adenocarcinoma. The CDR3 runs from the conserved cysteine through the conserved F or W. Each record gives: V gene, D gene, clone size, J gene, CDR3 DNA, CDR3 protein. D genes are given only for firm matches. The size field is filled for only some rows; it gives once, few, many or a size class.

TRBV27,NA,NA,TRBJ1-2,TGTGCCAGCAGTTTACGGGGGGCGGAAGGCTACACCTTC,CASSLRGAEGYTF
TRBV21-1,NA,NA,TRBJ1-5,TGTGCCAGCAGGAATCCCCGGACGGGCAATCAGCCCCAGCATTTT,CASRNPRTGNQPQHF
TRBV5-4,NA,NA,TRBJ2-6,TGTGCCAGCAGCCCGGACAGAACTGGGGCCAACGTCCTGACTTTC,CASSPDRTGANVLTF
TRBV4-1,NA,NA,TRBJ2-3,TGCGCCAGCAGCCAAGATTTCGCCACAGATACGCAGTATTTT,CASSQDFATDTQYF
TRBV7-9,TRBD2,NA,TRBJ2-1,TGTGCCAGCAGCGGTACTAGCGACTCCTACAATGAGCAGTTCTTC,CASSGTSDSYNEQFF
TRBV19,TRBD1,NA,TRBJ1-2,TGTGCCAGTAGTATACCCCCGGGACAGGCCGTTTCCAACTATGGCTACACCTTC,CASSIPPGQAVSNYGYTF
TRBV18,NA,once,TRBJ1-3,TGTGCCAGCTCACCTTTCCCGGGACTTCCGACGGACACCATATATTTT,CASSPFPGLPTDTIYF
TRBV5-6,NA,NA,TRBJ1-2,TGTGCCAGCAGCTTGGAGGGGAATTATGCTAACTATGGCTACACCTTC,CASSLEGNYANYGYTF
TRBV7-2,NA,NA,TRBJ2-1,TGTGCCAGCAGCTTAAAAGGAGGGGGGGTCGCGGGCAATGAGCAGTTCTTC,CASSLKGGGVAGNEQFF
TRBV5-1,NA,NA,TRBJ2-3,TGCGCCAGCAGCTTGGACACAGATACGCAGTATTTT,CASSLDTDTQYF